This TCR beta chain emerged from a study of blood T cells in healthy people across ages. Trimming shortened V by 6 bases and J by 2 bases, and 8 bases separated the two germline ends. The germline V gene has CDR1 MNHEY and CDR2 SVGAGI. The CDR3 sequence is 13 residues long. Together with a sample-barcoded 5' primer, a J-beta primer mix was included in a second PCR lasting about 6 to 11 cycles. TCRdb re-analysed the 5' RACE reads in MiXCR, keeping a single row per CDR3 protein. The sample includes some 850,000 distinct CDR3 sequences, about a quarter of them seen just once. A single count supports this clonotype. The same data also went into a second study, on T cells of mothers and their children. From that paper: Second-PCR primer M1S introduced sample barcodes and 2-4 random nucleotides. Every mother supplied over 8 million TCR beta CDR3 reads and every child around 3 million. Overlap in related mother-child pairs always slightly exceeded unrelated pairs, never significantly.

The TCR originated in a boy aged 5-17 years in good health. The chain has TRBV6-5 and TRBJ1-3; D is unresolved. Sequencing input: blood. The chain's CDR3 is CASRATTGNTIYF. CDR3 DNA: TGTGCCAGCAGGGCCACAACTGGAAACACCATATATTTT.